This TCR beta chain was recovered during a study of T cell changes during pregnancy in multiple sclerosis. The data were produced by immunoSEQ multiplex PCR, yet TCRdb's version contains in-frame clones alone and is incomplete. The sample shows roughly 20,000 clones, around 86% of them seen only once. CDR3 length equals 12 residues. V was pared by 4 bases and J by 0 bases, with 4 bases between. From germline, CDR1 is MNHEY and CDR2 SMNVEV (reference sequence). The sample holds a few counts of this clone. The TCR was taken from a female donor in good health, enrolled as a control in a pregnancy study. V usage is TRBV27 and J usage is TRBJ2-7; D unclear. The source material was CD8+ T cells from peripheral blood mononuclear cells, sampled in the third trimester of pregnancy. The CDR3 is CASSSSSYEQYF. Written as DNA, the CDR3 is TGTGCCAGCAGTTCGAGCTCCTACGAGCAGTACTTC.